This TCR beta chain originates from a study of T cells in Graves' hyperthyroidism and ophthalmopathy. CDR3 size: 14 residues. The ends were cut back, 4 bases at V and 3 bases at J, with 7 bases in the middle. Germline CDR1 reads SGHVS; CDR2 reads FQNEAQ. Researchers amplified the TCR beta CDR3 regions from RNA transcripts. With the HTBI primer set, the TCR CDR3 went through a first round of RT-PCR. TCRdb used MiXCR to reprocess the multiplex PCR reads, holding one entry per CDR3 protein. Of some 490,000 distinct CDR3 sequences detected, approximately 23% appear once; the ten largest clones hold less than 65%.

This TCR derives from a woman in her 70s with Graves' ophthalmopathy. Sequences were obtained from blood. The rearrangement uses TRBV7-8 and TRBJ1-6; D not resolved. The CDR3 loop reads CASSSNGYNSPLHF. CDR3 nucleotides: TGTGCCAGCAGCTCTAACGGCTATAATTCACCCCTCCACTTT.